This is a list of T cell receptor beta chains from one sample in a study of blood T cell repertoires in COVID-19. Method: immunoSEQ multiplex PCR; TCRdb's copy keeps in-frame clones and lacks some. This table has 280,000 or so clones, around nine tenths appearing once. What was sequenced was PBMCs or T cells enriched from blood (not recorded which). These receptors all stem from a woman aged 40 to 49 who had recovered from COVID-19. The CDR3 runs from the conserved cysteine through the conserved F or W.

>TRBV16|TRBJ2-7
CASSQSSPGYEQYF
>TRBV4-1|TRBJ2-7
CASSQGGITGTYEQYF
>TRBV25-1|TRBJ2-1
CASSLQGSYNEQFF
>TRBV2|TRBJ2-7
CASSVSRNEQYF
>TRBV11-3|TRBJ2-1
CASSLEGLAGGPRNEQFF
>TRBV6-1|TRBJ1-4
CASSEGGWRVMGQLEKLFF
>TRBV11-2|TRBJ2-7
CASSLGLGGTYEQYF
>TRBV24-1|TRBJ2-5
CATSDLGPGTGGVETQYF
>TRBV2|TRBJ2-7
CASSLSSYEQYF
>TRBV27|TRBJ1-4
CASTLSRPGDEKLFF
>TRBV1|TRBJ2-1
CTSSHIQGASYNEQFF
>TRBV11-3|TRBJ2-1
CASSLVAGSPYNEQFF
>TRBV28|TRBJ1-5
CASSTVTNQPQHF
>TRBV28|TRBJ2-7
CASSPFSGTPYEQYF
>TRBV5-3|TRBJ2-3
CARSFNRRFGTPSTDTQYF
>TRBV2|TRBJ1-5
CASSGTGARSNQPQHF
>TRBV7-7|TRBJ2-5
CASRPSGRVGETQYF
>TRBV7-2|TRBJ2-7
CASTRVRASGAEQYF
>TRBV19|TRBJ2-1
CASRPGPGQGGNEQFF
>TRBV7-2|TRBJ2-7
CASSLHGLAGGSYEQYF
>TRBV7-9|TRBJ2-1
CASSLVAGGYYNEQFF